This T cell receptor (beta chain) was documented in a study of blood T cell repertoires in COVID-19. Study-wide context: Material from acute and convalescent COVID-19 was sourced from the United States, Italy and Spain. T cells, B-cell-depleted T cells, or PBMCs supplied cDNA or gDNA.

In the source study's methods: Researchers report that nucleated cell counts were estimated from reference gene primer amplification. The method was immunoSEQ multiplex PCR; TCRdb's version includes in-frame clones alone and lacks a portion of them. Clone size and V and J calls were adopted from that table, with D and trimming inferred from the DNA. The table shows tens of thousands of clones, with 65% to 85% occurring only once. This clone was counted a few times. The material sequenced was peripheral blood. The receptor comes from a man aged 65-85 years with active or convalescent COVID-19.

In nucleotides, the CDR3 is TGTGCCAGCAGCCCGGGGGGGCCATCGTACAATGAGCAGTTCTTC. This encodes CASSPGGPSYNEQFF. The rearrangement uses TRBV13 and TRBJ2-1; 8 positions agree with TRBD2. CDR3 length equals 15 residues. The germline V gene encodes CDR1 PRHDT and CDR2 FYEKMQ (reference sequence). The V gene end was trimmed by 5 bases and the J gene end by 4 bases; junction bases not matched to a gene: 7.